The 17 T cell receptor beta chains below were found in one sample sequenced in a study of blood T cell repertoires in COVID-19. Using immunoSEQ multiplex PCR, the repertoire was profiled, and TCRdb retains in-frame clones only, with some absent. Of under 250,000 clones in the sample, around 85% were seen once. Sequencing used peripheral blood. The receptors originated from a woman in her sixties with active or convalescent COVID-19.

This chain uses TRBV29-1 with TRBJ2-2; tentatively, D is TRBD1 (5 bases). The germline V gene encodes CDR1 SQVTM and CDR2 ANQGSEA. V dropped 1 base and J dropped 4 bases, with 10 bases sitting between them. The CDR3 loop spans 14 amino acids. The DNA of the CDR3 is TGCAGCGTTGAAGTGGGGCCGGGCACCGGGGAGCTGTTTTTT. As protein: CSVEVGPGTGELFF.

The chain uses TRBV6-1 and TRBJ2-7, with 8 positions matching TRBD1. Germline values: CDR1 MNHNS, CDR2 SASEGT. V gave up 3 bases and J gave up 0 bases; unmatched junction bases: 4. The CDR3 sequence is 15 residues long. In DNA, the CDR3 is TGTGCCAGCAGTGACCGGACAGGGCCCTCCTACGAGCAGTACTTC. This gives the protein CASSDRTGPSYEQYF.

The chain combines TRBV4-1 with TRBJ2-3; TRBD2 matches 14 bases. J was trimmed by 3 bases and V by 0 bases; bases with no gene match: 8. The CDR3 extends over 19 amino acids. Germline CDR1 and CDR2: MGHRA and YSYEKL. The CDR3 sequence is CASSQDGPRTSGGTDTQYF. In DNA, the CDR3 is TGCGCCAGCAGCCAAGATGGACCCCGGACTAGCGGGGGGACAGATACGCAGTATTTT.

The V gene is TRBV19, the J gene TRBJ2-5; 8 bases match TRBD2. This CDR3 has 16 amino acids. V shed 5 bases and J 4 bases; nucleotides not matched to a gene: 12. Germline V lookup: CDR1 LNHDA, CDR2 SQIVND (reference sequence). The chain's CDR3 is CASSLTSPTSGETQYF. CDR3 coding DNA: TGTGCCAGTAGTCTAACCAGCCCAACTAGCGGAGAGACCCAGTACTTC.

The chain employs TRBV5-4 and TRBJ2-5; D is unclear. The V end lost 0 bases, the J end lost 2 bases, and 8 bases lay between the germline ends. The CDR3 consists of 14 residues. Germline CDR1 SGHNT, CDR2 YYREEE (reference sequence). The CDR3 region is CASSLDGRQETQYF. The CDR3 DNA sequence: TGTGCCAGCAGCTTGGACGGTAGACAAGAGACCCAGTACTTC.

This chain uses TRBV12-3 or TRBV12-4 with TRBJ1-5; 7 nucleotides match TRBD1. The CDR3 is 13 amino acids. V lost 4 bases to trimming and J lost 5 bases; unmatched junction nucleotides: 2. The CDR3 nucleotides are TGTGCCAGCAGTTCTGACAGGGATCAGCCCCAGCATTTT. It is translated as CASSSDRDQPQHF.

CDR3 nucleotides: TGTGCCAGCAGTTCACAGGGGAATGGCTACACCTTC. Protein product: CASSSQGNGYTF. The genes are TRBV12-3 or TRBV12-4 and TRBJ1-2; 7 bases line up with TRBD1. The V and J ends lost 4 bases and 6 bases, in that order; junction bases with no gene match: 2. This CDR3 is 12 amino acids long.

The rearrangement links TRBV19 to TRBJ1-1, with a weak D call TRBD1 (5 bases). This CDR3 spans 15 amino acids. Germline loops: CDR1 LNHDA, CDR2 SQIVND (reference sequence). The ends were cut back, 8 bases at V and 0 bases at J, with 16 bases in the middle. The CDR3 is CASGAHGLMNTEAFF. The CDR3 DNA follows: TGTGCCAGTGGGGCCCATGGGCTCATGAACACTGAAGCTTTCTTT.

This clone was counted a single time. The V gene is TRBV19, the J gene TRBJ1-4, with TRBD1 as a possible D gene (5 bases). The V gene's germline CDR1 is LNHDA and CDR2 SQIVND (reference sequence). Trimming took off 7 bases at V and 8 bases at J, with 23 bases between the two ends. This CDR3 is 16 amino acids long. The CDR3 here is CASTPSWGKGSEKLFF. CDR3 DNA sequence: TGTGCCAGTACCCCGTCGTGGGGCAAGGGAAGCGAAAAACTGTTTTTT.

This chain connects TRBV18 to TRBJ2-2; D unresolved. This CDR3 is 17 amino acids long. Germline V lookup: CDR1 KGHSH, CDR2 LQKENI. Trimming took 2 bases from V and 5 from J, leaving 18 bases between them. The CDR3: CASSPVYPLLLTGELFF. The CDR3 DNA reads as TGTGCCAGCTCACCAGTCTACCCCCTCCTCCTGACCGGGGAGCTGTTTTTT.

The V call is TRBV28, the J call TRBJ1-4, with a possible D match to TRBD1 (5 bases). The CDR3 loop spans 14 amino acids. Germline-derived CDR1 and CDR2 are MDHEN and SYDVKM. Trimming shortened V by 2 bases and J by 10 bases, and 14 bases separated the two germline ends. The chain's CDR3 is CASSLGGAPGKLFF. The CDR3, as DNA: TGTGCCAGCAGTTTAGGAGGGGCGCCGGGAAAACTGTTTTTT. The entire variable domain, with the rest obtained from reference TRBV28 and TRBJ1-4, is as follows: DVKVTQSSRYLVKRTGEKVFLECVQDMDHENMFWYRQDPGLGLRLIYFSYDVKMKEKGDIPEGYSVSREKKERFSLILESASTNQTSMYLCASSLGGAPGKLFFGSGTQLSVL.

V and J are TRBV7-2 and TRBJ2-3, with TRBD2 identical over 11 bases. From germline, CDR1 is SGHTA and CDR2 FQGNSA. With 1 base clipped from V and 2 bases from J, the junction kept 2 bases outside the gene matches. The length of the CDR3 is 16 residues. DNA for the CDR3: TGTGCCAGCAGCTTAGTAGCGGGGGGGACCACAGATACGCAGTATTTT. It specifies CASSLVAGGTTDTQYF.

The chain employs TRBV6-5 and TRBJ2-3, with 8 bases that match TRBD1. Trimming took 9 bases from V and 1 from J; bases not matched to a gene: 6. Looked up from germline, CDR1 is MNHEY and CDR2 is SVGAGI. This CDR3 has 14 residues. The CDR3 nucleotides read TGTGCCAGTTCACAGGGGGTAGGCACAGATACGCAGTATTTT. This sequence encodes CASSQGVGTDTQYF.

V is TRBV4-1 and J is TRBJ1-1; 7 positions match TRBD1. This CDR3 has 14 residues. V trimming: 2 bases; J trimming: 1 base; junction bases outside the gene matches: 1. Germline values: CDR1 MGHRA, CDR2 YSYEKL. CDR3 in DNA: TGCGCCAGCAGCCAACGACAGGGGAACACTGAAGCTTTCTTT. Encoded protein: CASSQRQGNTEAFF.

This clone turned up a few times. This chain connects TRBV25-1 to TRBJ2-3, with TRBD1 matching 9 bases. The trim removed 5 bases at V and 1 base at J, leaving 1 base unmatched. Germline V gives CDR1 MGHDK, CDR2 SYGVNS. The CDR3 extends over 14 amino acids. As DNA, the CDR3 is TGTGCCAGCAGTTGGACAGGGGGCACAGATACGCAGTATTTT. It specifies CASSWTGGTDTQYF.

The V gene is TRBV12-3 or TRBV12-4, the J gene TRBJ2-1, with 9 bases identical to TRBD1. J lost 16 bases, V lost 5 bases, and 6 bases had no gene match. The CDR3 is 11 amino acids. The CDR3 coding sequence is TGTGCCAGCAGTACGGGACAGGGAGACTTCTTC. It specifies CASSTGQGDFF.

This clone was observed once. The chain employs TRBV10-1 and TRBJ2-1; perhaps TRBD2 as D (6 bases). Between the trimmed V and J ends, which lost 1 base and 0 bases, there was a span of 10 bases. Germline assignment: CDR1 WNHNN and CDR2 SYGVQD (reference sequence). This CDR3 is built from 16 residues. The CDR3 protein is CASSEWTTLSYNEQFF. Here the CDR3 DNA reads TGCGCCAGCAGTGAGTGGACTACCCTCTCCTACAATGAGCAGTTCTTC.